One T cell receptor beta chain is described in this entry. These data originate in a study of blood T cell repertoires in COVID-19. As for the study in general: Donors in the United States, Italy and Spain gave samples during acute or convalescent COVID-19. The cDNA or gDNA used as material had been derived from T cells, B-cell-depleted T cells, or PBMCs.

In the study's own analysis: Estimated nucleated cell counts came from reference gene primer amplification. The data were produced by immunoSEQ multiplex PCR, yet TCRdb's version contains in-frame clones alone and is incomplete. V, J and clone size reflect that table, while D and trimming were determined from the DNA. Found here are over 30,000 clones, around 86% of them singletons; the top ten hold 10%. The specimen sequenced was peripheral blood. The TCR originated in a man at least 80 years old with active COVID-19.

The CDR3 DNA reads TGTGCCAGCTCAACTGGGACTAATCCCTACGAGCAGTACTTC. Its translation: CASSTGTNPYEQYF. V usage is TRBV18 and J usage is TRBJ2-7; 7 nucleotides agree with TRBD2. Germline V CDR1 and CDR2: KGHSH, LQKENI. The CDR3 totals 14 residues. V gave up 5 bases and J gave up 2 bases; unmatched junction bases: 6.